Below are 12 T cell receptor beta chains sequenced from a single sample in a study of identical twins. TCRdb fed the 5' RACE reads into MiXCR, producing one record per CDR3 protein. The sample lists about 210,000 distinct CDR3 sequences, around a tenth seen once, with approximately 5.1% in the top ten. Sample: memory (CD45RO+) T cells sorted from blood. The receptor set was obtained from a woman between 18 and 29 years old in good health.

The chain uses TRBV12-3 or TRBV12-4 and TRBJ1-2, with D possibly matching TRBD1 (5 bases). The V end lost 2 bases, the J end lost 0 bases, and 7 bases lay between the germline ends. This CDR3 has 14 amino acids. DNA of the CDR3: TGTGCCAGCAGTTTATGGGGGGCTAACTATGGCTACACCTTC. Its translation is CASSLWGANYGYTF.

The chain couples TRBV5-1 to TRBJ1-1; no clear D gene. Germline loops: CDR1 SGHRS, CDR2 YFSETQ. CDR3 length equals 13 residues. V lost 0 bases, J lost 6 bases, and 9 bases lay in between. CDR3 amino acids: CASSLGFAAEAFF. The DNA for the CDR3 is TGCGCCAGCAGCTTGGGTTTTGCGGCTGAAGCTTTCTTT.

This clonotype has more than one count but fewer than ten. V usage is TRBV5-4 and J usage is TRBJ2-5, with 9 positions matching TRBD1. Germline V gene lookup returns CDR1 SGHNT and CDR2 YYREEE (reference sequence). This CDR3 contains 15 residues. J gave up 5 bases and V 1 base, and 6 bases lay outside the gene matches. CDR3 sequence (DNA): TGTGCCAGCAGCTTGACGAACAGGGGGCAGGAGACCCAGTACTTC. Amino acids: CASSLTNRGQETQYF.

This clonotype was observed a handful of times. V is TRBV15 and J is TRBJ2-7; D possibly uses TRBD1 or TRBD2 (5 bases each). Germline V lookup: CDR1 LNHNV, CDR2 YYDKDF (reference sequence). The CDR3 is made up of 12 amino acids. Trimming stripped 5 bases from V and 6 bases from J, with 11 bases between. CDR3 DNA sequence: TGTGCCACCAGCCCGGGACCAAGCGAGCAGTACTTC. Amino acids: CATSPGPSEQYF. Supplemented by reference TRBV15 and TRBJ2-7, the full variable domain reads DAMVIQNPRYQVTQFGKPVTLSCSQTLNHNVMYWYQQKSSQAPKLLFHYYDKDFNNEADTPDNFQSRRPNTSFCFLDIRSPGLGDTAMYLCATSPGPSEQYFGPGTRLTVT.

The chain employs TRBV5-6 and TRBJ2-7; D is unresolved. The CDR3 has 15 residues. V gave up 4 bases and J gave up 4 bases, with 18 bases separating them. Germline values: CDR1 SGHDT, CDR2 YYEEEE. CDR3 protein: CASSGGAIARYEQYF. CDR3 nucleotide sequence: TGTGCCAGCAGCGGCGGCGCGATAGCAAGGTACGAGCAGTACTTC. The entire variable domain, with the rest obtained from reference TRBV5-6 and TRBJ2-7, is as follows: DAGVTQSPTHLIKTRGQQVTLRCSPKSGHDTVSWYQQALGQGPQFIFQYYEEEERQRGNFPDRFSGHQFPNYSSELNVNALLLGDSALYLCASSGGAIARYEQYFGPGTRLTVT.

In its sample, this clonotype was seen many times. Written as DNA, the CDR3 is TGCAGTGCTGGGGACAGGGGGAGCTCTGGGGCCAACGTCCTGACTTTC. It specifies CSAGDRGSSGANVLTF. The chain has TRBV20-1 and TRBJ2-6, with 11 positions matching TRBD1. This CDR3 has 16 residues. After removal of 5 bases from V and 0 bases from J, the junction contained 3 bases not matched to a gene. Germline V CDR1 and CDR2: DFQATT, SNEGSKA (reference sequence).

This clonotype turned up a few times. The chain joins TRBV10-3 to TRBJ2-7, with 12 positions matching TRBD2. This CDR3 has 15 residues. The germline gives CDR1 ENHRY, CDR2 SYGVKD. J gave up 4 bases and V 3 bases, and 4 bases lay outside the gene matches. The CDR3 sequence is CAISELAGGPYEQYF. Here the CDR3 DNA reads TGTGCCATCAGTGAACTAGCGGGGGGCCCATACGAGCAGTACTTC.

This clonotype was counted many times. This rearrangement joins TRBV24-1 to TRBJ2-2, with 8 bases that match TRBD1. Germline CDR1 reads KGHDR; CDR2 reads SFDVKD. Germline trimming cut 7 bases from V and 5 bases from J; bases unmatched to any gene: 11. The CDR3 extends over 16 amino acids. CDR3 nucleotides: TGTGCCACCAGCGATCCACGGACAGGGTCAACCGGGGAGCTGTTTTTT. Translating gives CATSDPRTGSTGELFF.

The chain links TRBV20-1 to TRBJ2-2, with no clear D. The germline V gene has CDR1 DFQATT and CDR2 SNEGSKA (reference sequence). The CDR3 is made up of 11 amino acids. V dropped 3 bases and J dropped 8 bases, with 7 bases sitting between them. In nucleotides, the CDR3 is TGCAGTGCTAGTCGCCTTGGGGAGCTGTTTTTT. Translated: CSASRLGELFF.

This chain's CDR3 is CSASTGWQETQYF. In DNA, the CDR3 is TGCAGTGCTTCCACAGGGTGGCAAGAGACCCAGTACTTC. The V gene is TRBV20-1, the J gene TRBJ2-5; D is possibly TRBD1 (6 bases). V lost 5 bases, J lost 2 bases, and 12 bases lay in between. There are 13 residues in the CDR3. Germline CDR1 and CDR2: DFQATT and SNEGSKA (reference sequence).

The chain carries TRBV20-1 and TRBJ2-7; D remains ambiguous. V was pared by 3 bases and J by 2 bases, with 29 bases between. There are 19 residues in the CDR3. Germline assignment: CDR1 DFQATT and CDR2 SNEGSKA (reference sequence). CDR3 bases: TGCAGTGCTAGGAACCAAAAACCCCACAAACCACAACAAACCTACGAGCAGTACTTC. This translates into CSARNQKPHKPQQTYEQYF.

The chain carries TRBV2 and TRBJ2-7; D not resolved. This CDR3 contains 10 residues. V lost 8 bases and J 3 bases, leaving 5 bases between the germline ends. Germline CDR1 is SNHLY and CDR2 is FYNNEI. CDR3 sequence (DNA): TGTGCCAGCCGCATCTACGAGCAGTACTTC. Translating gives CASRIYEQYF.